This T cell receptor (beta chain) was found in a study of control samples from healthy donors and cancer patients. Measured with immunoSEQ multiplex PCR; TCRdb has only the in-frame clones, and not every one. The sample has about 180,000 clones; 90% are singletons. CDR1 and CDR2 (germline): PRHDT, FYEKMQ (reference sequence). The CDR3 extends over 16 amino acids. With 5 bases clipped from V and 5 bases from J, the junction kept 7 bases outside the gene matches. The sample comprised blood. This receptor was identified in a woman aged 45 to 65 in good health. J is TRBJ1-3 and V is TRBV13, with 12 bases aligning to TRBD1. This chain's CDR3 is CASSGARDRGRNTIYF. The CDR3 region has the DNA TGTGCCAGCAGCGGCGCGCGGGACAGGGGGCGAAACACCATATATTTT.